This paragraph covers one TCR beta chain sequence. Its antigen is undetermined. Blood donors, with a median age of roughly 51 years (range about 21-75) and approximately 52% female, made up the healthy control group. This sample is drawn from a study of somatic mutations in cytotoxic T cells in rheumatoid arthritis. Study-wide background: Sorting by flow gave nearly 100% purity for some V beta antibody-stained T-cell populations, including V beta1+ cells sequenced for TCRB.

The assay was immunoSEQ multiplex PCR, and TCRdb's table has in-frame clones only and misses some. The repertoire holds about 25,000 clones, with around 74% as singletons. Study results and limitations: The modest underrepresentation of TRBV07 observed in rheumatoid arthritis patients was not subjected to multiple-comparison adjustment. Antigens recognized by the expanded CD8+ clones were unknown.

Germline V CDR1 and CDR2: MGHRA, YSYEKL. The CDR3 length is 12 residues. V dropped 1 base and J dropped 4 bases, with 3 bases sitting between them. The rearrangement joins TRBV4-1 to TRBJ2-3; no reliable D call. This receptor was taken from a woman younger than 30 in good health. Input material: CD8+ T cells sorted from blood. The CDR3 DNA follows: TGCGCCAGCAGCCAAGGGCCAGATACGCAGTATTTT. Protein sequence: CASSQGPDTQYF.